This T cell receptor (beta chain) was documented in a study of T cell responses to AZD1222 COVID-19 vaccine. Points from the study as a whole: White British ancestry dominated among donors, who included more females, and clonal diversity was possibly underestimated.

On this clone: What it recognizes is unknown.

Here immunoSEQ multiplex PCR was the method, and the copy in TCRdb shows in-frame clones only, minus some. Of about 150,000 clones in the sample, around nine tenths are singletons; the top ten hold 6.9%. In germline, CDR1 is MNHEY, CDR2 SMNVEV (reference sequence). Trimming took 2 bases from V and 5 from J, leaving 12 bases between them. The CDR3 spans 14 residues. This clonotype was obtained from an adult who had recovered from COVID-19. This rearrangement joins TRBV27 to TRBJ2-5; D may be TRBD2 (6 bases). The sequences come from peripheral blood, collected after recovery from COVID-19. The CDR3 nucleotides are TGTGCCAGCAGTTTACGGGGAGGACGGGAGACCCAGTACTTC. Protein product: CASSLRGGRETQYF.